This T cell receptor beta chain was identified during a study of vaccination effects on CD4 cells after COVID-19. Study-wide context: Two doses of BNT162b2 or mRNA-1273 vaccine were administered to participants.

In regard to this clone: The antigen is unknown.

The CDR3 has 16 amino acids. Germline V gene data show CDR1 as SGHRS and CDR2 as YFSETQ. V was shortened by 0 bases and J by 6 bases, with 15 bases between the two germline ends. Study results and caveats: Healthy vaccinees had only 1 of 255 vaccine-induced clones cross-react with common cold coronaviruses.

Generated by immunoSEQ multiplex PCR, the TCRdb table keeps only in-frame clones and is missing some. The repertoire consists of about 63,000 clones, with about 80% occurring once and the leading ten covering over 3.5%. Before any sequencing was done, the ViraFEST assay used viral peptide pools to expand antigen-specific CD4+ T cells. Following 10 days of culture, CD4+ T cells were isolated. Previously uninfected by SARS-CoV-2, the vaccine recipients also showed negative nucleocapsid antibodies. Cultures of about 2 million PBMC per well contained roughly 9.4 IU/ml IL-2 plus 10 ug/ml peptides. At days 3 and 7, half of the medium was exchanged for IL-2 medium.

This receptor was obtained from a human donor who received a COVID-19 vaccine. V is TRBV5-1 and J is TRBJ2-2, with a possible D match to TRBD1 (6 bases). The specimen was CD4+ T cells from PBMCs cultured with HCoV-OC43 spike peptides, collected before COVID-19 vaccination. As to subset: HCoV-OC43 spike overlapping peptide pool stimulation. CDR3 in amino acids: CASSLDRVGSAGELFF. The CDR3 DNA follows: TGCGCCAGCAGCTTGGACAGGGTGGGTTCGGCCGGGGAGCTGTTTTTT.